This T cell receptor (beta chain) was documented in a study of graft-versus-host responses after intestinal transplantation. Method: immunoSEQ multiplex PCR; TCRdb's copy keeps in-frame clones and lacks some. In the table there are 60,000 to 70,000 clones, 89% of which are singletons. Trimming removed 3 bases from V and 10 bases from J, with 7 bases in between. The CDR3 contains 12 residues. Germline assignment: CDR1 MNHEY and CDR2 SMNVEV (reference sequence). Once graft tissue had been processed, intraepithelial and lamina propria lymphocytes were released. Sample: ileum tissue, taken more than 350 days after transplant. This clonotype was obtained from a human patient who received an intestinal transplant, so some T cells may come from the graft donor. The V gene is TRBV27, the J gene TRBJ1-6; D remains ambiguous. The CDR3 is CASSFLSSPLHF. The CDR3 bases are TGTGCCAGCAGTTTTTTATCCTCACCCCTCCACTTT.